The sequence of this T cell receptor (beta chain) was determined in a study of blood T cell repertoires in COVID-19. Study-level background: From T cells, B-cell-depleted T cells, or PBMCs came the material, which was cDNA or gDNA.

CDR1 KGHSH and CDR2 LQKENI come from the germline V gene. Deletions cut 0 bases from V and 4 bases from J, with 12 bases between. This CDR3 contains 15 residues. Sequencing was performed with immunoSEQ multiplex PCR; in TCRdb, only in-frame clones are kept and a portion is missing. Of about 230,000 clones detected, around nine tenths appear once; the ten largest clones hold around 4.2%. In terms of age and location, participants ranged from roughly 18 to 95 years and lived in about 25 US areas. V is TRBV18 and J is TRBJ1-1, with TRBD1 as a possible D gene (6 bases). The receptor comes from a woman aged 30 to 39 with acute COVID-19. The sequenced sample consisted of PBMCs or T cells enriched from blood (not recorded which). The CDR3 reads CASSPPTGPGTEAFF. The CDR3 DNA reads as TGTGCCAGCTCACCACCAACAGGGCCGGGCACTGAAGCTTTCTTT.